These T cell receptor beta chains were read from a single sample in a study of T cell responses to AZD1222 COVID-19 vaccine. Only in-frame clones appear in the TCRdb table, and some are missing; sequencing was by immunoSEQ multiplex PCR. The sample lists 150,000 to 200,000 clones, about 88% occurring once. The sequences come from peripheral blood, collected 28 days after the second AZD1222 dose. All receptors derive from an adult who received the AZD1222 COVID-19 vaccine. CDR3s include the opening cysteine and the closing phenylalanine or tryptophan. Fields, in order: V gene, J gene, D gene, clone size, CDR3 length, CDR3 DNA, CDR3 protein. A D gene is named only where the DNA matches it firmly. The size of a clone is reported for some rows only, either as once, few or many, or as a class for expanded clones.

>TRBV7-9|TRBJ1-4|TRBD1|-|16
TGTGCCAGCAGCTTAGGCAACAGGGGTGGAAATGAAAAACTGTTTTTT
CASSLGNRGGNEKLFF
>TRBV25-1|TRBJ1-2|-|-|14
TGTGCCAGCAGTGAGTTCACGGGGGACTATGGCTACACCTTC
CASSEFTGDYGYTF
>TRBV6-2/TRBV6-3|TRBJ1-2|-|-|15
TGTGCCAGCAGTTACGGCCAGGCGGGTAGGGGCGGCTACACCTTC
CASSYGQAGRGGYTF
>TRBV19|TRBJ2-3|-|-|13
TGTGCCAGTAGTGCCCGGAGAGCAGATACGCAGTATTTT
CASSARRADTQYF
>TRBV30|TRBJ1-1|-|-|12
TGTGCCTGGGGAAAAGGGGGAGCTGAAGCTTTCTTT
CAWGKGGAEAFF
>TRBV2|TRBJ1-5|TRBD1|once|16
TGTGCCAGCAGTGGGCCTCAGGGGGTTGGCAATCAGCCCCAGCATTTT
CASSGPQGVGNQPQHF
>TRBV7-9|TRBJ2-3|-|-|15
TGTGCCAGCAGCCCCGTGTGGCTCGGCACAGATACGCAGTATTTT
CASSPVWLGTDTQYF
>TRBV28|TRBJ1-4|-|-|14
TGTGCCAGCAGTTCTCAGGGCCTTAGAGAAAAACTGTTTTTT
CASSSQGLREKLFF
>TRBV13|TRBJ2-3|TRBD2|-|16
TGTGCCAGCAGCTTATTGCGCGGGGGGGGCGCGGATACGCAGTATTTT
CASSLLRGGGADTQYF
>TRBV12-5|TRBJ1-1|-|-|13
TGTGCTAGTGGTTTAGAGACGGGCACTGAAGCTTTCTTT
CASGLETGTEAFF
>TRBV6-2/TRBV6-3|TRBJ1-1|-|-|12
TGTGCCAGCAGCCCCAAAAACACTGAAGCTTTCTTT
CASSPKNTEAFF
>TRBV6-2/TRBV6-3|TRBJ2-3|-|-|12
TGTGCCAGCAGTACCAACCGACCCCGGGCGTATTTT
CASSTNRPRAYF
>TRBV30|TRBJ1-5|TRBD1|-|16
TGTGCCTGGAGCCCCGGGCAGGGGGCCTCAGGTCAGCCCCAGCATTTT
CAWSPGQGASGQPQHF
>TRBV10-3|TRBJ2-1|-|-|9
TGTGCCATTCCCTTAGAGCAGTTCTTC
CAIPLEQFF
>TRBV18|TRBJ2-7|TRBD1|once|14
TGTGCCAGCTCACCATTGGACAGGGACTACGAGCAGTACTTC
CASSPLDRDYEQYF
>TRBV5-1|TRBJ2-7|TRBD2|-|14
TGCGCCAGCAGCTCGGCGGGAGTATCCTACGAGCAGTACTTC
CASSSAGVSYEQYF
>TRBV3-1/TRBV3-2|TRBJ1-1|-|-|16
TGTGCCAGCAGCCAATTGTGGACAGTCACCTACACTGAAGCTTTCTTT
CASSQLWTVTYTEAFF
>TRBV4-3|TRBJ1-2|-|-|13
TGCGCCAGCAGCCAAGACCGGGCGGGAGGCTACACCTTC
CASSQDRAGGYTF
>TRBV2|TRBJ2-7|TRBD1|-|12
TGTGCCAGCAGCCGGGACAGTTACGAGCAGTACTTC
CASSRDSYEQYF
>TRBV6-5|TRBJ2-3|-|-|15
TGTGCCAGCCGCCCTCCCCGCCCCAGCACAGATACGCAGTATTTT
CASRPPRPSTDTQYF
>TRBV28|TRBJ2-3|-|-|16
TGTGCCAGCAGGCCTAACAGGGAACGGCTAACAGATACGCAGTATTTT
CASRPNRERLTDTQYF
>TRBV2|TRBJ1-4|-|-|14
TGTGCCAGCAGTGTGGGGACGCGGAATGAAAAACTGTTTTTT
CASSVGTRNEKLFF
>TRBV27|TRBJ1-4|TRBD1|-|15
TGTGCCAGCAGTTCCCCGGGACAGGGTTATGAAAAACTGTTTTTT
CASSSPGQGYEKLFF
>TRBV10-3|TRBJ1-1|-|-|13
TGTGCCATCGAATCAGGCATGAACACTGAAGCTTTCTTT
CAIESGMNTEAFF
>TRBV7-2|TRBJ2-3|-|-|13
TGTGCCAGCAGCTTGGGGGGCACAGATACGCAGTATTTT
CASSLGGTDTQYF
>TRBV7-3|TRBJ2-2|-|-|16
TGTGCCAGCAGCTTAACGTTAAATCCCTACACCGGGGAGCTGTTTTTT
CASSLTLNPYTGELFF
>TRBV3-1/TRBV3-2|TRBJ2-7|-|-|13
TGTGCCAGCAGCCCGAACTATGGAGGCGGGCAGTACTTC
CASSPNYGGGQYF
>TRBV7-3|TRBJ2-1|-|-|13
TGTGCCAGCAGCCCCCGAGAAAGTGGTGAGCAGTTCTTC
CASSPRESGEQFF
>TRBV5-4|TRBJ1-5|-|-|14
TGTGCCAGCAGCTTGGCTGGGCAGAATCAGCCCCAGCATTTT
CASSLAGQNQPQHF